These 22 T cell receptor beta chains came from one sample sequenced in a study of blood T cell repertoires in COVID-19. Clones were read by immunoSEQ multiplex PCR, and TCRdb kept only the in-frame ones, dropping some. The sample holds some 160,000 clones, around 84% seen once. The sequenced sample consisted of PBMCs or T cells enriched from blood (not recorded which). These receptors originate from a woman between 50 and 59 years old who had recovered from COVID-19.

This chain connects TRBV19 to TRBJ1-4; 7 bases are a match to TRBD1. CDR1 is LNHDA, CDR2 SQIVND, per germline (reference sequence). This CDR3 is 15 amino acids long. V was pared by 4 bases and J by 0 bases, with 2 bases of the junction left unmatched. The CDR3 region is CASSRGTATNEKLFF. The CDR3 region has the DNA TGTGCCAGTAGTAGGGGGACAGCAACTAATGAAAAACTGTTTTTT.

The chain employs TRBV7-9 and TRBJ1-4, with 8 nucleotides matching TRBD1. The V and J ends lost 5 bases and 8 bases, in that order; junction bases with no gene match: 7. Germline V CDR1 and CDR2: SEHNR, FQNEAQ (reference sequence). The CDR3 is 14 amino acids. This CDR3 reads CASSASGGQEKLFF. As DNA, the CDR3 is TGTGCCAGCAGCGCCTCAGGGGGCCAAGAAAAACTGTTTTTT. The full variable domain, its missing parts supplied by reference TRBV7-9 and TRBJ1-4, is DTGVSQNPRHKITKRGQNVTFRCDPISEHNRLYWYRQTLGQGPEFLTYFQNEAQLEKSRLLSDRFSAERPKGSFSTLEIQRTEQGDSAMYLCASSASGGQEKLFFGSGTQLSVL.

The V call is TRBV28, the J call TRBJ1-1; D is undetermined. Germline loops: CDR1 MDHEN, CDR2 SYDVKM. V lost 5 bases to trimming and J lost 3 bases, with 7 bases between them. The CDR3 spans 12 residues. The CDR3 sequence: CASSLGYTEAFF. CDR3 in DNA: TGTGCCAGCAGTCTGGGCTACACTGAAGCTTTCTTT.

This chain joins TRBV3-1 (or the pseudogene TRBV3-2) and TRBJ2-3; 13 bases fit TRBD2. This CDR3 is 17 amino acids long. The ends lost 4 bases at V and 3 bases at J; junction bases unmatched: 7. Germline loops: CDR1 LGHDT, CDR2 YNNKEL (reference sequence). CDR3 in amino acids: CASSRRTSGSTTDTQYF. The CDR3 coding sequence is TGTGCCAGCAGCCGCCGGACTAGCGGGAGTACAACAGATACGCAGTATTTT.

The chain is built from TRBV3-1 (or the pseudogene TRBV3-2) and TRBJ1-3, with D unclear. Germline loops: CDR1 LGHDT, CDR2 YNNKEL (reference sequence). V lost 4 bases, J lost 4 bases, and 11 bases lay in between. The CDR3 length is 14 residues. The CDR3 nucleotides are TGTGCCAGCAGCCGCGGTTTCGGGGGAAACACCATATATTTT. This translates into CASSRGFGGNTIYF.

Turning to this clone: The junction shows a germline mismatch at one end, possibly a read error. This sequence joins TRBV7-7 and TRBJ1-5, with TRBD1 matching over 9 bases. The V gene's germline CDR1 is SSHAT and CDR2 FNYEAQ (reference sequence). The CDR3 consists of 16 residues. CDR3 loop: CASSRPGQGPDQPQHF. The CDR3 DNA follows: TGTGCTAGCAGCCGTCCGGGACAGGGACCCGATCAGCCCCAGCATTTT.

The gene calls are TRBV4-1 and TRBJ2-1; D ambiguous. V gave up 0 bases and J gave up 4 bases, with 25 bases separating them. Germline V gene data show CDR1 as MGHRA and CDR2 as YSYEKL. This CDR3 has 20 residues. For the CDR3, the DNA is TGCGCCAGCAGCCAAGACCCGGAGCGTTATGCGGCTACGAAATACAATGAGCAGTTCTTC. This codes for CASSQDPERYAATKYNEQFF.

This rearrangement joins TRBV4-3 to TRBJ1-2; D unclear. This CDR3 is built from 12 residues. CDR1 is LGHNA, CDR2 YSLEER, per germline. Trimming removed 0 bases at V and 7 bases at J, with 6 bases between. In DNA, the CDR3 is TGCGCCAGCAGCCAAGACGAGGTTGGCTACACCTTC. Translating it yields CASSQDEVGYTF.

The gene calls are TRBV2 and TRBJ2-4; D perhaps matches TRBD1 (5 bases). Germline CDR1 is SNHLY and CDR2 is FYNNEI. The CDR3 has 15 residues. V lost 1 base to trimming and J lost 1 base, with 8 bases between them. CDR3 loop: CASSEGQTAKNIQYF. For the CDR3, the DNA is TGTGCCAGCAGTGAAGGACAGACCGCCAAAAACATTCAGTACTTC.

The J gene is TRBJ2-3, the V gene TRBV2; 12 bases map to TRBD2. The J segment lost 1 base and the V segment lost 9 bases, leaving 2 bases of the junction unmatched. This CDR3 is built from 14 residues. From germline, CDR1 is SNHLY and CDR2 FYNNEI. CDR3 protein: CASGLAGRTDTQYF. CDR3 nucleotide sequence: TGTGCCAGTGGACTAGCGGGGCGCACAGATACGCAGTATTTT.

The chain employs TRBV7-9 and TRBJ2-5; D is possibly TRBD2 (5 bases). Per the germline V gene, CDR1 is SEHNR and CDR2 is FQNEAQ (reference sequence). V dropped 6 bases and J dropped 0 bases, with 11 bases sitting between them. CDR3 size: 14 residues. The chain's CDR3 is CASSNSDYQETQYF. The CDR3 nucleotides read TGTGCCAGCAGTAATAGCGATTACCAAGAGACCCAGTACTTC.

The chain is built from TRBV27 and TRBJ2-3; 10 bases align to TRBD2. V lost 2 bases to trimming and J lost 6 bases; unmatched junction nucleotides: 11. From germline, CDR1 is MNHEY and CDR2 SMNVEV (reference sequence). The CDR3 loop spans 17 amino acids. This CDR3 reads CASSLTTSGRGGDTQYF. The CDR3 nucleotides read TGTGCCAGCAGTTTAACGACTAGCGGGCGCGGGGGGGATACGCAGTATTTT.

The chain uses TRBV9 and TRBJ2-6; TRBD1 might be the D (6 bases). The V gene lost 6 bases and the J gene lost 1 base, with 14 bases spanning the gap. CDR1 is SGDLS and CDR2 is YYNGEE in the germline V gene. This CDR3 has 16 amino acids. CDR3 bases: TGTGCCAGCACTCGCTACAGGGAGTCTGGGGCCAACGTCCTGACTTTC. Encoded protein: CASTRYRESGANVLTF.

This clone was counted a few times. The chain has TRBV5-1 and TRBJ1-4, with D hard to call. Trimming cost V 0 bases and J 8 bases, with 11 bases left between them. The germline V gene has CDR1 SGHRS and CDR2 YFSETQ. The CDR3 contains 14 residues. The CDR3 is CASSLARAGEKLFF. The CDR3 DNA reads TGCGCCAGCAGCTTGGCTCGGGCGGGGGAAAAACTGTTTTTT.

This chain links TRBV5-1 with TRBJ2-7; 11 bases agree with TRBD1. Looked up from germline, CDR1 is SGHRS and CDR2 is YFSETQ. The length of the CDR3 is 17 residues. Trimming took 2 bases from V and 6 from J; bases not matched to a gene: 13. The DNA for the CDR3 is TGCGCCAGCAGCTTAGTAGGAGGGACAGGGGGTTTCGGCGAGCAGTACTTC. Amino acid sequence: CASSLVGGTGGFGEQYF.

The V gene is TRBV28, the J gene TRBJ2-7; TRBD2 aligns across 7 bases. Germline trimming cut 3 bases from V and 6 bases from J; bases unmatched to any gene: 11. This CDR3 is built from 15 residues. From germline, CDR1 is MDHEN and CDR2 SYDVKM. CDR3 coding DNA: TGTGCCAGCAGTTTCGCCGCCCGGACTAGAGGCGAGCAGTACTTC. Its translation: CASSFAARTRGEQYF.

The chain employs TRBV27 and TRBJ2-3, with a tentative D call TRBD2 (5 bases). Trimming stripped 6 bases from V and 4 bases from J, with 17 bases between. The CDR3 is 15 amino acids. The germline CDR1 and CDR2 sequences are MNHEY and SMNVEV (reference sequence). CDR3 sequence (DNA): TGTGCCAGCAGCCCTCTAGCAAATCCCCCAGATACGCAGTATTTT. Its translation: CASSPLANPPDTQYF.

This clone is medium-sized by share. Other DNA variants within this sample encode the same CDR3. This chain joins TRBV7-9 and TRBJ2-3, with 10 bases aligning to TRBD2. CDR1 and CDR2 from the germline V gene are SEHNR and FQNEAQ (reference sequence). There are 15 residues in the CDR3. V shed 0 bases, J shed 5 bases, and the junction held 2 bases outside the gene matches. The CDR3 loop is CASSLAGTSVDTQYF. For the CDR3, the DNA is TGTGCCAGCAGCTTAGCTGGGACTAGCGTAGATACGCAGTATTTT. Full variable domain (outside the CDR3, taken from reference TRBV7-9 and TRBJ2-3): DTGVSQNPRHKITKRGQNVTFRCDPISEHNRLYWYRQTLGQGPEFLTYFQNEAQLEKSRLLSDRFSAERPKGSFSTLEIQRTEQGDSAMYLCASSLAGTSVDTQYFGPGTRLTVL.

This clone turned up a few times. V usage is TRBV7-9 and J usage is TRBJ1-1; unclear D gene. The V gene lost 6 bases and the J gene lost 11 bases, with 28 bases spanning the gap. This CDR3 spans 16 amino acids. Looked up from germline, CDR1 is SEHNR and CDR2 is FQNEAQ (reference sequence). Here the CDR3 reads CASRPKQRVETSGAFF. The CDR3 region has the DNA TGTGCCAGCAGACCCAAGCAGAGGGTGGAAACAAGTGGGGCTTTCTTT.

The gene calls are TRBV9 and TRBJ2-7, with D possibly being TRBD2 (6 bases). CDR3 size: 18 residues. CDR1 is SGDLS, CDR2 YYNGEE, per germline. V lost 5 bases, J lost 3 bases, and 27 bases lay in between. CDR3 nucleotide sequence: TGTGCCAGCAGACCCTGGGAGGTATGGGATCGCCGAGTCTACGAGCAGTACTTC. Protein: CASRPWEVWDRRVYEQYF.

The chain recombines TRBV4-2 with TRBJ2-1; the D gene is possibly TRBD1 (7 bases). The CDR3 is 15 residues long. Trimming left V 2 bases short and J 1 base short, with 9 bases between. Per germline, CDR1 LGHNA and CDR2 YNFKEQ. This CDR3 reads CASSQQGGSYNEQFF. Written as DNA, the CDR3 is TGTGCCAGCAGCCAACAGGGGGGATCCTACAATGAGCAGTTCTTC.

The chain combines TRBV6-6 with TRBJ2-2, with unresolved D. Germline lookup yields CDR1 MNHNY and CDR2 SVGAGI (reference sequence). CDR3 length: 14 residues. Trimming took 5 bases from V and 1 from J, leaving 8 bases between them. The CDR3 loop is CASSTAWNTGELFF. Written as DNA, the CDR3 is TGTGCCAGCAGTACAGCCTGGAACACCGGGGAGCTGTTTTTT.